This T cell receptor beta chain is from a study of OX40 agonist ivuxolimab in advanced cancers. Study as a whole: Treatment of patients was with ivuxolimab, an agonistic anti-OX40 (CD134) antibody. A mean age of 60 years, range 23 to 79, was recorded, and over 65% were male. Eligibility admitted prior anti-PD-1, anti-PD-L1 or anti-CTLA-4 therapy; around 38% had some.

Profiled with immunoSEQ multiplex PCR; TCRdb holds only in-frame clones, not every one. The sample holds approximately 70,000 clones, about 83% seen once. Patients who had autoimmune disease history or got systemic immunosuppression were left out. This material consisted of CD4+ or CD8+ T cells sorted from blood, taken in a trial of the OX40 agonist ivuxolimab. The receptor comes from an adult with an advanced solid tumor such as melanoma, head and neck, liver or kidney cancer.

The CDR3 nucleotides are TGTGCCAGCAGCTTTGGCGGGGGGCTAGGAGATACGCAGTATTTT. Residues: CASSFGGGLGDTQYF. The chain combines TRBV11-3 with TRBJ2-3; the match to TRBD2 covers 8 bases. The V segment lost 3 bases and the J segment 5 bases; nucleotides outside the gene matches: 7. This CDR3 region has 15 residues. CDR1 and CDR2 (germline): SGHNT, YENEEA.